This TCR beta chain derives from a study of T cells in Graves' hyperthyroidism and ophthalmopathy. Study information: Prior to any treatment, at the point of initial diagnosis, peripheral blood was collected. Overall study findings and caveats: A 13 V-J model separated ophthalmopathy from stable hyperthyroidism.

Researchers amplified the TCR beta CDR3 regions from RNA transcripts. The HTBI primer set was used in a first-round RT-PCR of the TCR CDR3. From the multiplex PCR reads, TCRdb called clonotypes with MiXCR, one entry per CDR3 protein. The sample has about 380,000 distinct CDR3 sequences, around 20% seen once. The CDR3 is 16 residues long. Unmatched junction bases numbered 8, after V lost 1 base and J lost 5 bases. Germline lookup yields CDR1 SGHTA and CDR2 FQGNSA. Active moderate-to-severe ophthalmopathy, Clinical Activity Score at least 3, NOSPECS at least 4, under 3 months' duration. The PBMCs were sourced from fresh peripheral blood (more than 9 ml). Worth noting for this clonotype: As yet, its antigen is unknown.

The source is a man aged 18 to 35 with Graves' ophthalmopathy. The rearrangement joins TRBV7-2 to TRBJ2-7, with TRBD2 matching 10 bases. Sequencing used blood. CDR3 loop: CASSLVSSGRENEQYF. The CDR3 nucleotides are TGTGCCAGCAGCTTAGTGTCTAGCGGGAGAGAGAACGAGCAGTACTTC.